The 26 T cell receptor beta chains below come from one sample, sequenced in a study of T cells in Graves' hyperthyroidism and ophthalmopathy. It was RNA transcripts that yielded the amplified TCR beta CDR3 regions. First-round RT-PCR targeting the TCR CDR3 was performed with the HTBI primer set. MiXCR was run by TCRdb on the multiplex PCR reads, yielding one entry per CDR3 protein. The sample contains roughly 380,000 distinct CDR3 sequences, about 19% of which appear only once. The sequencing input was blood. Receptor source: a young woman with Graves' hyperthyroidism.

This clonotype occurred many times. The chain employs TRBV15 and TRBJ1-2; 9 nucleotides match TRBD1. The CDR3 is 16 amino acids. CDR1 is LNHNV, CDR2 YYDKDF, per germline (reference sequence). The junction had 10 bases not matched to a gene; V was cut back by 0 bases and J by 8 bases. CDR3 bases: TGTGCCACCAGCAGAGATCGAGGACAGGGGTGGAAGGGCTACACCTTC. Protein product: CATSRDRGQGWKGYTF.

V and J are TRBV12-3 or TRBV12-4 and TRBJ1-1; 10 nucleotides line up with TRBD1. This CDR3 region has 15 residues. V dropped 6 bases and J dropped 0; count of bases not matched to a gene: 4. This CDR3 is CASRETGGVNTEAFF. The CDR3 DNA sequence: TGTGCCAGCAGAGAGACAGGGGGCGTGAACACTGAAGCTTTCTTT.

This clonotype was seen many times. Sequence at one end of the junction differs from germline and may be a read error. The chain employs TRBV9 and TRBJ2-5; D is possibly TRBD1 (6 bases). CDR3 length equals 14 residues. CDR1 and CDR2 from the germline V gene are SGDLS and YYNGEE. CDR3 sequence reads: CASSVGQVEDTQYF. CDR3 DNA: TGTGCCAGCAGCGTAGGACAGGTTGAAGATACCCAGTACTTC.

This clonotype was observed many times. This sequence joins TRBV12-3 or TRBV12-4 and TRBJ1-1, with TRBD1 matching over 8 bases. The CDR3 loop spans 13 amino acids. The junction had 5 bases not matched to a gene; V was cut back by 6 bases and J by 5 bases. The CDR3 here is CASRDREKTEAFF. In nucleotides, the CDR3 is TGTGCCAGCAGGGACAGGGAAAAAACTGAAGCTTTCTTT.

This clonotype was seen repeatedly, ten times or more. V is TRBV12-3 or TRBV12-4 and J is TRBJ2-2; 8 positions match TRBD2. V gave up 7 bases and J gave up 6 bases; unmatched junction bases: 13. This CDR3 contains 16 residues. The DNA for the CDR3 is TGTGCCAGCAACCTGGGCGGGGGGTGGACGTCCGGGGAGCTGTTTTTT. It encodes CASNLGGGWTSGELFF.

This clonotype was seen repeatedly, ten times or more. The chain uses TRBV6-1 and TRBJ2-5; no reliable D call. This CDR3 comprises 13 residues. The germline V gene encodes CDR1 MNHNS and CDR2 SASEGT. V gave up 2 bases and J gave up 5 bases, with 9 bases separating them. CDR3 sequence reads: CASSESLVETQYF. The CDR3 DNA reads TGTGCCAGCAGTGAATCTCTGGTCGAGACCCAGTACTTC.

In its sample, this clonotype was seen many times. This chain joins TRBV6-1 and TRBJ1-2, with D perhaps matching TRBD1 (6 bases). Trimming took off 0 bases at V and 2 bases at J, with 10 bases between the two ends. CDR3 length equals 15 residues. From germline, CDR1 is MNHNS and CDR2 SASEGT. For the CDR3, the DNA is TGTGCCAGCAGTGAAGCAGGGGGTTGGAACTATGGCTACACCTTC. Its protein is CASSEAGGWNYGYTF.

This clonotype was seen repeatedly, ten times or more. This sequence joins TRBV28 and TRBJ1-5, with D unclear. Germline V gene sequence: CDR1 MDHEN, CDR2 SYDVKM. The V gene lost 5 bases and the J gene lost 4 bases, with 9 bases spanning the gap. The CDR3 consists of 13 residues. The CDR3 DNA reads TGTGCCAGCAGTCCCGATGGGAATCAGCCCCAGCATTTT. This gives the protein CASSPDGNQPQHF.

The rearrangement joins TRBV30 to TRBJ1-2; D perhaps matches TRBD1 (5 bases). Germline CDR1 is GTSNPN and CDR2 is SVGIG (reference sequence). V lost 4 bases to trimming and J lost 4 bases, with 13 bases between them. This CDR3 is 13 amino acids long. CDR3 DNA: TGTGCCTGGATAGCAGATGGGGGCTATGGCTACACCTTC. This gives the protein CAWIADGGYGYTF.

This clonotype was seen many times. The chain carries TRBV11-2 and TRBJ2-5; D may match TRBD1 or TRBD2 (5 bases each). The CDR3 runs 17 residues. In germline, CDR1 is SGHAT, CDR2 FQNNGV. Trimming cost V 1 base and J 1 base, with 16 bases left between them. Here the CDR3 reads CASSLGVFGDRQETQYF. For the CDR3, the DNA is TGTGCCAGCAGCTTAGGTGTTTTTGGGGACCGCCAAGAGACCCAGTACTTC.

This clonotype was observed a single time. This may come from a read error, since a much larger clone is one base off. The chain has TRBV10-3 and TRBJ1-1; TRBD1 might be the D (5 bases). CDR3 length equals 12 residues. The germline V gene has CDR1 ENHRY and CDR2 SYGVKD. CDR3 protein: CATAGDRDEACF. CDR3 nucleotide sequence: TGTGCCACGGCGGGGGATCGTGATGAAGCTTGCTTT.

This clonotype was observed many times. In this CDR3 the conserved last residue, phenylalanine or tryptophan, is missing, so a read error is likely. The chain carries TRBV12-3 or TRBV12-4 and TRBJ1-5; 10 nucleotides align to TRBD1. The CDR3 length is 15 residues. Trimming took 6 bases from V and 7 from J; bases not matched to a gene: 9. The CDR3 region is CASSDRGRGNQPQHY. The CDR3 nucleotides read TGTGCCAGCAGCGACAGGGGGCGAGGTAACCAGCCCCAGCATTAT.

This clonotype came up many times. The CDR3 coding sequence is TGCAGTGCTAGCCAGGGGATAAACACTGAAGCTTTCTTT. It is translated as CSASQGINTEAFF. V gene TRBV20-1 combines with J gene TRBJ1-1; D possibly corresponds to TRBD1 (6 bases). V dropped 3 bases and J dropped 2 bases, with 10 bases sitting between them. Germline V gives CDR1 DFQATT, CDR2 SNEGSKA (reference sequence). The CDR3 consists of 13 residues.

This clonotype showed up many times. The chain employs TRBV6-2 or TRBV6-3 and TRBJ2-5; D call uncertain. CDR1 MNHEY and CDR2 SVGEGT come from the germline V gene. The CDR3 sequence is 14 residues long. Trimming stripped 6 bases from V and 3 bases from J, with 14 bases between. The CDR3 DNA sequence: TGTGCCAGCAGCCGAAACACAGCTGAAGAGACCCAGTACTTC. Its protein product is CASSRNTAEETQYF.

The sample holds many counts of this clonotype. CDR3 DNA sequence: TGTGCCACCAGTGATTCCTCGTCGGGACAGGGGACGAACACCGGGGAGCTGTTTTTT. Translating gives CATSDSSSGQGTNTGELFF. The chain joins TRBV24-1 to TRBJ2-2; 10 nucleotides match TRBD1. The CDR3 contains 19 residues. Germline CDR1 reads KGHDR; CDR2 reads SFDVKD. V was pared by 2 bases and J by 0 bases, with 8 bases of the junction left unmatched.

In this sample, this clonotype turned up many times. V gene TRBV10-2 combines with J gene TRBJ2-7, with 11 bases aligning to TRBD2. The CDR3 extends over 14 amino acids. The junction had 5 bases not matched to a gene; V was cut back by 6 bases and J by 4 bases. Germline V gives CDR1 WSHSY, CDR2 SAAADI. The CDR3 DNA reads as TGCGCCAGCAGCTTACTAGCGGGGGAATACGAGCAGTACTTC. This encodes CASSLLAGEYEQYF.

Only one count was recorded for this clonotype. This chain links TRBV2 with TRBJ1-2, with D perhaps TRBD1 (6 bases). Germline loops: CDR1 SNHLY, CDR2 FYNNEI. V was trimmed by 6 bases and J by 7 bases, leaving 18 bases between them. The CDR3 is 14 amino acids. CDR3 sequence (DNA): TGTGCCAGCAGATTGGAGGGGGGCGCGGGTGGCTACACCTTC. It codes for CASRLEGGAGGYTF.

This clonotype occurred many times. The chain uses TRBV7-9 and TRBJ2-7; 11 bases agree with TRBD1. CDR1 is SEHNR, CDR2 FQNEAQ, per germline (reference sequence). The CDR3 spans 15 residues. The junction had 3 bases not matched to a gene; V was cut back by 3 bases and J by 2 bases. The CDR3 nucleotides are TGTGCCAGCAGCTTTGGGACAGGGGGAACCTACGAGCAGTACTTC. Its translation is CASSFGTGGTYEQYF.

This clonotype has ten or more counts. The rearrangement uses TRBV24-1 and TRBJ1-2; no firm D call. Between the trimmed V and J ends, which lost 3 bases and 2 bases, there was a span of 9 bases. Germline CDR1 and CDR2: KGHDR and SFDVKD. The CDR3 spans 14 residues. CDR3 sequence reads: CATSDPGSNYGYTF. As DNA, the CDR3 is TGTGCCACCAGTGATCCCGGGTCGAACTATGGCTACACCTTC.

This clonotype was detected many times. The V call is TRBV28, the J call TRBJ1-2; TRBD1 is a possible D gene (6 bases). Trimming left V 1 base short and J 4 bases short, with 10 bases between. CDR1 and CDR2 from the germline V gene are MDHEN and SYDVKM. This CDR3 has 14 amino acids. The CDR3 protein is CASSLSGVSYGYTF. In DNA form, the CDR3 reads TGTGCCAGCAGTTTATCAGGGGTGAGCTATGGCTACACCTTC.

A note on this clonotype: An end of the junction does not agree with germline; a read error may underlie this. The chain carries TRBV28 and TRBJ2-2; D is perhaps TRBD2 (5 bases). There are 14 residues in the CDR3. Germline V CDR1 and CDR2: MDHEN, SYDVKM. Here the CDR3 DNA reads TGTGCCAGCAGTTTGCCTATCCGAACCGGGGATCTGTTTTTT. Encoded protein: CASSLPIRTGDLFF.

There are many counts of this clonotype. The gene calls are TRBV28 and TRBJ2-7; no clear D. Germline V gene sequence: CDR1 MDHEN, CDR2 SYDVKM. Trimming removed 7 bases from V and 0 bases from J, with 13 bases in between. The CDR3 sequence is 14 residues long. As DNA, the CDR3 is TGTGCCAGCATATCATCTTCAGTCTCCTACGAGCAGTACTTC. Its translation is CASISSSVSYEQYF.

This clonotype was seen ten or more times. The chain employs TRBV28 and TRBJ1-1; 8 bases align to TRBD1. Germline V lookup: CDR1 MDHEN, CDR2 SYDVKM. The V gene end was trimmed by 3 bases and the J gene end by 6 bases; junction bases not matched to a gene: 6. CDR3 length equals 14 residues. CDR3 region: CASSLDRAIAEAFF. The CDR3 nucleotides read TGTGCCAGCAGTTTGGACAGGGCGATTGCTGAAGCTTTCTTT.

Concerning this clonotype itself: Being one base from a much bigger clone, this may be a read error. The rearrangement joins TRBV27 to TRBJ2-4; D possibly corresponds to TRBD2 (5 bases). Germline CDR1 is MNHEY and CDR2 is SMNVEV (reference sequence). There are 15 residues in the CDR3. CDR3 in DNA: TGTGCCAGCAGTTCTCTAACGGACTCCAAAAACATTAAGTACTTC. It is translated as CASSSLTDSKNIKYF.

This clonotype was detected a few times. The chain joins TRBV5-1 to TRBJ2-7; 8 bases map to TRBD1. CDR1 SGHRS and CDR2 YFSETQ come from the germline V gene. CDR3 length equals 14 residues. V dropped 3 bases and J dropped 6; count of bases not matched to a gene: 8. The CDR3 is CASSSGDRSGEQYF. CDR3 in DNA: TGCGCCAGCAGCTCCGGGGACAGGTCGGGCGAGCAGTACTTC.

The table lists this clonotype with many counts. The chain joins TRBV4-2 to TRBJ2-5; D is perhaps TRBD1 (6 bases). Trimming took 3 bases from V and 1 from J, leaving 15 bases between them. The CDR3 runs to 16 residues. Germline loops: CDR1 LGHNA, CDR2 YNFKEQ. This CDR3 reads CASSQGEGVLQETQYF. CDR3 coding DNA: TGTGCCAGCAGCCAGGGAGAGGGGGTCCTCCAAGAGACCCAGTACTTC.